This T cell receptor beta chain was sequenced in a study of technical replicates of blood from a few donors. Germline V gene lookup returns CDR1 SGHRS and CDR2 YFSETQ. CDR3 length: 17 residues. V trimming: 1 base; J trimming: 3 bases; junction bases outside the gene matches: 10. Clones were sequenced by immunoSEQ multiplex PCR, and TCRdb holds only the in-frame ones, with some missing. This table holds 81,000 or so clones, approximately 96% found once. The chain uses TRBV5-1 and TRBJ2-3; 8 nucleotides match TRBD2. The sequence derives from a human donor in good health. Sequenced sample: T cells isolated from PBMCs. The CDR3: CASSLYPVTSVTDTQYF. CDR3 sequence (DNA): TGCGCCAGCAGCTTGTATCCCGTGACTAGCGTTACAGATACGCAGTATTTT.